One and the same sample provided the 8 T cell receptor beta chains below, sequenced in a study of response to subunit inactivated influenza vaccine. MiXCR was run by TCRdb on the RT-PCR reads, yielding one entry per CDR3 protein. The sample has roughly 500,000 distinct CDR3 sequences; 15% to 20% are singletons. The source was CD4+ T cells sorted from PBMCs, collected less than 30 months after vaccination. The receptor set was obtained from a man in his fifties or sixties who received an inactivated influenza vaccine.

This clonotype was detected only a few times. The chain employs TRBV20-1 and TRBJ2-3; 7 bases fit TRBD2. Germline loops: CDR1 DFQATT, CDR2 SNEGSKA (reference sequence). The CDR3 extends over 17 amino acids. The V segment lost 2 bases and the J segment 0 bases; nucleotides outside the gene matches: 11. Here the CDR3 DNA reads TGCAGTGCTAGAATGGCTAGCGGTACCTCTAGCACAGATACGCAGTATTTT. Protein sequence: CSARMASGTSSTDTQYF.

The chain carries TRBV3-1 and TRBJ1-1; 7 positions match TRBD1. The V gene end was trimmed by 4 bases and the J gene end by 9 bases; junction bases not matched to a gene: 8. This CDR3 contains 13 residues. CDR1 is LGHDT, CDR2 YNNKEL, per germline (reference sequence). The CDR3 here is CASSRPGTDKAFF. CDR3 bases: TGTGCCAGCAGCCGACCAGGGACAGATAAAGCTTTCTTT.

The rearrangement joins TRBV5-5 to TRBJ2-1; D might be TRBD2 (6 bases). Germline-derived CDR1 and CDR2 are SGHKS and YYEKEE (reference sequence). The CDR3 is 15 amino acids. Trimming removed 7 bases from V and 0 bases from J, with 14 bases in between. This CDR3 reads CASLRAGSSYNEQFF. As DNA, the CDR3 is TGTGCCAGCCTCCGGGCGGGGAGCTCCTACAATGAGCAGTTCTTC.

This clonotype has just a few counts. The gene calls are TRBV13 and TRBJ2-4; 8 nucleotides align to TRBD1. The ends lost 5 bases at V and 7 bases at J; junction bases unmatched: 7. This CDR3 is 14 amino acids long. CDR1 and CDR2 from the germline V gene are PRHDT and FYEKMQ (reference sequence). CDR3 DNA: TGTGCCAGCAGCCCTGGACAGGGAAGGAACATTCAGTACTTC. It codes for CASSPGQGRNIQYF. Looking up the rest from reference TRBV13 and TRBJ2-4 gives the full variable domain: AAGVIQSPRHLIKEKRETATLKCYPIPRHDTVYWYQQGPGQDPQFLISFYEKMQSDKGSIPDRFSAQQFSDYHSELNMSSLELGDSALYFCASSPGQGRNIQYFGAGTRLSVL.

This clonotype occurred many times. CDR3 region: CASSPVLLEQYF. Written as DNA, the CDR3 is TGTGCCAGCAGTCCAGTGTTGCTCGAGCAGTACTTC. The V call is TRBV12-3 or TRBV12-4, the J call TRBJ2-7; no reliable D call. Trimming cost V 5 bases and J 6 bases, with 11 bases left between them. The CDR3 sequence is 12 residues long.

This clonotype has only a few counts. This chain connects TRBV7-3 to TRBJ2-1, with 9 bases fitting TRBD2. The CDR3 is made up of 14 amino acids. CDR1 is SGHTA and CDR2 is FQGTGA in the germline V gene. V lost 5 bases to trimming and J lost 10 bases; unmatched junction nucleotides: 9. The DNA for the CDR3 is TGTGCCAGCAGCAAAACCGGGACTAGCAAGGAGCAGTTCTTC. It translates to CASSKTGTSKEQFF.

The chain combines TRBV14 with TRBJ2-3, with 9 bases lining up with TRBD2. The CDR3 spans 18 residues. The V and J ends lost 1 base and 3 bases, in that order; junction bases with no gene match: 11. Looked up from germline, CDR1 is SGHDN and CDR2 is FVKESK. The CDR3 loop reads CASSQGKIAGALTDTQYF. For the CDR3, the DNA is TGTGCCAGCAGCCAAGGGAAGATAGCGGGAGCTTTAACAGATACGCAGTATTTT.

The V call is TRBV4-1, the J call TRBJ2-4, with D possibly TRBD1 on 5 matching bases. Looked up from germline, CDR1 is MGHRA and CDR2 is YSYEKL. There are 13 residues in the CDR3. The V end was cut by 0 bases, the J end by 9 bases, with 9 bases between. CDR3 in amino acids: CASSQEGVGIQYF. The DNA of the CDR3 is TGCGCCAGCAGCCAAGAAGGGGTAGGCATTCAGTACTTC.